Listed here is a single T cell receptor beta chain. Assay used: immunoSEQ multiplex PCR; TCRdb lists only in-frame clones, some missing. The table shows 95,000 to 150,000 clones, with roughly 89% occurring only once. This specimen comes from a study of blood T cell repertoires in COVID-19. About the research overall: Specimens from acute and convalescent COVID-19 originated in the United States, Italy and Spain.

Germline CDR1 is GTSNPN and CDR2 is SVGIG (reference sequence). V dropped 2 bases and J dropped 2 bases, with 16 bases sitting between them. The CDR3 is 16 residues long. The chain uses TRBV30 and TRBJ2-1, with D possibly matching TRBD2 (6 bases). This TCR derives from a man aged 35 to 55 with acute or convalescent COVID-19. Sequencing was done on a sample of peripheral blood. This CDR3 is CAWSSSGTPTYNEQFF. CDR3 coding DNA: TGTGCCTGGAGTTCCTCCGGGACTCCCACCTACAATGAGCAGTTCTTC.